These 25 T cell receptor beta chains came from one sample sequenced in a study of blood T cell repertoires in COVID-19. The assay was immunoSEQ multiplex PCR, and TCRdb's table has in-frame clones only and misses some. This sample yields more than 150,000 clones, of which approximately 80% are seen a single time; about 11% belongs to the top ten. Sequenced sample: PBMCs or T cells enriched from blood (not recorded which). These receptors all come from a man aged 45-60 years who had recovered from COVID-19.

The gene calls are TRBV29-1 and TRBJ1-4, with D possibly matching TRBD1 (6 bases). The CDR3 extends over 13 amino acids. V was trimmed by 3 bases and J by 4 bases, leaving 9 bases between them. Germline V gene sequence: CDR1 SQVTM, CDR2 ANQGSEA. CDR3 in DNA: TGCAGCGTTGAGGACAGTAGTAATGAAAAACTGTTTTTT. Residues: CSVEDSSNEKLFF.

Only a few counts were recorded for this clone. The chain joins TRBV6-5 to TRBJ2-3; 7 positions agree with TRBD1. This CDR3 has 16 residues. J gave up 3 bases and V 2 bases, and 8 bases lay outside the gene matches. The V gene's germline CDR1 is MNHEY and CDR2 SVGAGI. Written as DNA, the CDR3 is TGTGCCAGCAGTTACCTCTCGCAGGGGGAGACAGATACGCAGTATTTT. Translation: CASSYLSQGETDTQYF.

This clone was detected once. The CDR3 reads CAWTRSSNTGELFF. The DNA of the CDR3 is TGTGCCTGGACGAGGAGCTCGAACACCGGGGAGCTGTTTTTT. The chain employs TRBV30 and TRBJ2-2; D remains unclear. CDR3 length: 14 residues. The V and J ends lost 4 bases and 0 bases respectively, with 9 bases between them. CDR1 and CDR2 from the germline V gene are GTSNPN and SVGIG (reference sequence).

The rearrangement links TRBV6-6 to TRBJ1-5, with D tentatively TRBD1 (5 bases). The germline V gene has CDR1 MNHNY and CDR2 SVGAGI (reference sequence). The V end was cut by 2 bases, the J end by 6 bases, with 17 bases between. The CDR3 consists of 16 residues. The CDR3 bases are TGTGCCAGCAGTTACCTTGGCCCGGGGGTGGGTCAGCCCCAGCATTTT. It is translated as CASSYLGPGVGQPQHF.

V usage is TRBV3-1 (or the pseudogene TRBV3-2) and J usage is TRBJ2-1, with D perhaps TRBD2 (6 bases). This CDR3 spans 17 amino acids. The V gene's germline CDR1 is LGHDT and CDR2 YNNKEL (reference sequence). V dropped 2 bases and J dropped 7 bases, with 21 bases sitting between them. CDR3 residues: CASSQQIPGLVYNEQFF. The CDR3 coding sequence is TGTGCCAGCAGCCAACAAATTCCGGGACTGGTGTATAATGAGCAGTTCTTC.

This rearrangement joins TRBV28 to TRBJ1-1; no definite D call. Germline V gene sequence: CDR1 MDHEN, CDR2 SYDVKM. With 6 bases removed from V and 3 bases from J, the gap between germline ends came to 8 bases. There are 12 residues in the CDR3. The DNA for the CDR3 is TGTGCCAGCAGGCCTCGGGACACTGAAGCTTTCTTT. Its protein product is CASRPRDTEAFF. The full variable domain, in which reference TRBV28 and TRBJ1-1 provide the parts outside the CDR3, is DVKVTQSSRYLVKRTGEKVFLECVQDMDHENMFWYRQDPGLGLRLIYFSYDVKMKEKGDIPEGYSVSREKKERFSLILESASTNQTSMYLCASRPRDTEAFFGQGTRLTVV.

This chain's CDR3 is CASSYEGEQYF. CDR3 coding DNA: TGTGCCAGCAGTTACGAGGGCGAGCAGTACTTC. The chain joins TRBV6-2 or TRBV6-3 to TRBJ2-7, with D possibly being TRBD2 (5 bases). Germline-derived CDR1 and CDR2 are MNHEY and SVGEGT. Trimming took 2 bases from V and 6 from J, leaving 5 bases between them. The CDR3 contains 11 residues.

V and J are TRBV28 and TRBJ2-2; no clear D gene. This CDR3 region has 16 residues. Per the germline V gene, CDR1 is MDHEN and CDR2 is SYDVKM. V was trimmed by 5 bases and J by 6 bases, leaving 19 bases between them. In DNA, the CDR3 is TGTGCCAGCAGTCTCACTTCTGGAGATCTGTCCGGGGAGCTGTTTTTT. Amino acid sequence: CASSLTSGDLSGELFF.

The gene calls are TRBV7-2 and TRBJ2-7; D not certain. Germline CDR1 reads SGHTA; CDR2 reads FQGNSA. The V and J ends lost 5 bases and 5 bases respectively, with 16 bases between them. The CDR3 consists of 14 residues. Written as DNA, the CDR3 is TGTGCCAGCAGCCCCGACTCCTTCCGCGACGAGCAGTACTTC. Its translation: CASSPDSFRDEQYF.

This chain joins TRBV27 and TRBJ2-5; D uncertain. The ends were cut back, 2 bases at V and 2 bases at J, with 6 bases in the middle. Per the germline V gene, CDR1 is MNHEY and CDR2 is SMNVEV (reference sequence). There are 13 residues in the CDR3. The CDR3 region is CASSLDWQETQYF. CDR3 bases: TGTGCCAGCAGTTTAGACTGGCAAGAGACCCAGTACTTC.

This sequence joins TRBV28 and TRBJ2-1; 7 bases map to TRBD2. Germline CDR1 MDHEN, CDR2 SYDVKM. V trimming: 7 bases; J trimming: 9 bases; junction bases outside the gene matches: 9. The CDR3 is 13 residues long. CDR3: CASTVPWGGEQFF. The CDR3 DNA reads as TGTGCCAGCACCGTTCCATGGGGGGGTGAGCAGTTCTTC.

J is TRBJ2-1 and V is TRBV10-1; D may be TRBD1 (6 bases). Trimming took off 2 bases at V and 7 bases at J, with 18 bases between the two ends. Germline lookup yields CDR1 WNHNN and CDR2 SYGVQD (reference sequence). This CDR3 contains 16 residues. The CDR3 bases are TGCGCCAGCAGTGAGGGGGGCGGTAGAGGTTTGAATGAGCAGTTCTTC. It specifies CASSEGGGRGLNEQFF.

The CDR3 bases are TGTGCCAGCAGCTTAGCGGGCAGGGGAAAACTGTTTTTT. Its protein product is CASSLAGRGKLFF. V is TRBV11-2 and J is TRBJ1-4, with D tentatively TRBD1 (6 bases). V dropped 1 base and J dropped 10 bases, with 10 bases sitting between them. The CDR3 contains 13 residues. Per germline, CDR1 SGHAT and CDR2 FQNNGV.

J is TRBJ2-3 and V is TRBV6-1, with a weak D call TRBD1 (6 bases). V was pared by 3 bases and J by 5 bases, with 12 bases between. Germline V lookup: CDR1 MNHNS, CDR2 SASEGT. This CDR3 is 14 amino acids long. The CDR3 bases are TGTGCCAGCAGTGAGACAGGATATGGAGATACGCAGTATTTT. As protein: CASSETGYGDTQYF.

The CDR3: CASSPKGRGGRETQYF. The CDR3 DNA sequence: TGTGCCAGCAGCCCGAAGGGGCGGGGGGGCCGTGAGACCCAGTACTTC. V and J are TRBV7-3 and TRBJ2-5, with 9 bases identical to TRBD2. The trim removed 5 bases at V and 5 bases at J, leaving 12 bases unmatched. Germline V CDR1 and CDR2: SGHTA, FQGTGA. There are 16 residues in the CDR3.

J is TRBJ1-2 and V is TRBV27; D is possibly TRBD1 (5 bases). The V gene's germline CDR1 is MNHEY and CDR2 SMNVEV (reference sequence). Trimming took 2 bases from V and 2 from J, leaving 18 bases between them. The CDR3 is 17 amino acids. The DNA of the CDR3 is TGTGCCAGCAGTTTAGGCCCCCCGGGACTACTCAACTATGGCTACACCTTC. This translates into CASSLGPPGLLNYGYTF.

The chain joins TRBV27 to TRBJ2-3, with D maybe TRBD1 (5 bases). Per germline, CDR1 MNHEY and CDR2 SMNVEV (reference sequence). The CDR3 totals 14 residues. Trimming took 5 bases from V and 4 from J, leaving 13 bases between them. CDR3 nucleotide sequence: TGTGCCAGCAGTCCTCAGGGTTATCCAGATACGCAGTATTTT. Protein product: CASSPQGYPDTQYF.

The chain uses TRBV9 and TRBJ2-1; 10 nucleotides match TRBD1. The J segment lost 2 bases and the V segment lost 0 bases, leaving 5 bases of the junction unmatched. Per the germline V gene, CDR1 is SGDLS and CDR2 is YYNGEE. The CDR3 totals 17 residues. In DNA form, the CDR3 reads TGTGCCAGCAGCGTAGCTCTCGGGACAGGGGCCTACAATGAGCAGTTCTTC. Translating gives CASSVALGTGAYNEQFF.

In nucleotides, the CDR3 is TGTGCCAGCCTCGCGCTAGCGGTTCCAACCCAGTACTTC. Residues: CASLALAVPTQYF. The chain recombines TRBV6-6 with TRBJ2-5; TRBD2 aligns across 7 bases. Germline CDR1 MNHNY, CDR2 SVGAGI (reference sequence). The CDR3 contains 13 residues. The V gene end was trimmed by 8 bases and the J gene end by 8 bases; junction bases not matched to a gene: 11.

The J gene is TRBJ1-2, the V gene TRBV6-5; D might be TRBD1 (5 bases). V was trimmed by 6 bases and J by 4 bases, leaving 15 bases between them. The CDR3 length is 14 residues. In germline, CDR1 is MNHEY, CDR2 SVGAGI. Written as DNA, the CDR3 is TGTGCCAGCAGACAGGCGTTGGGTCCCTATGGCTACACCTTC. This translates into CASRQALGPYGYTF.

This chain connects TRBV6-5 to TRBJ2-3, with 7 bases identical to TRBD2. Germline CDR1 MNHEY, CDR2 SVGAGI. With 6 bases clipped from V and 3 bases from J, the junction kept 6 bases outside the gene matches. This CDR3 contains 14 residues. The CDR3 protein is CASRGLLVTDTQYF. CDR3 in DNA: TGTGCCAGCAGGGGACTACTGGTTACAGATACGCAGTATTTT.

The V call is TRBV28, the J call TRBJ1-2, with 7 bases fitting TRBD1. V was clipped by 7 bases and J by 6 bases; unmatched bases: 11. Germline assignment: CDR1 MDHEN and CDR2 SYDVKM. The CDR3 covers 14 residues. The chain's CDR3 is CASTVPGQPHGYTF. The CDR3 coding sequence is TGTGCCAGCACCGTCCCGGGACAGCCTCATGGCTACACCTTC.

The rearrangement joins TRBV5-1 to TRBJ2-2, with TRBD1 as a possible D gene (6 bases). This CDR3 contains 15 residues. V dropped 0 bases and J dropped 5 bases, with 11 bases sitting between them. Germline CDR1 and CDR2: SGHRS and YFSETQ. CDR3 region: CASSLGGPGTGELFF. The CDR3 DNA is TGCGCCAGCAGCTTGGGGGGGCCGGGGACCGGGGAGCTGTTTTTT.

V is TRBV5-4 and J is TRBJ2-3, with 12 bases identical to TRBD2. CDR3 length equals 16 residues. Trimming cost V 4 bases and J 2 bases; bases outside gene matches: 5. Germline V lookup: CDR1 SGHNT, CDR2 YYREEE (reference sequence). This chain's CDR3 is CASSIGTSGFTDTQYF. The CDR3 nucleotides read TGTGCCAGCAGCATCGGGACTAGCGGGTTCACAGATACGCAGTATTTT.

V gene TRBV19 combines with J gene TRBJ1-3; possibly TRBD1 for D (6 bases). V dropped 5 bases and J dropped 2 bases, with 16 bases sitting between them. Germline lookup yields CDR1 LNHDA and CDR2 SQIVND (reference sequence). The CDR3 spans 16 residues. The CDR3 DNA reads TGTGCCAGTAGTCGCGGACAGATCTTTCCTGGAAACACCATATATTTT. It translates to CASSRGQIFPGNTIYF.